One sample yielded the 8 T cell receptor beta chains listed below, sequenced in a study of shared clonotypes between healthy human individuals. Terminally differentiated effector memory CD45RA+ cells were excluded from the naive CD8 cells, which were CD45RO-negative and positively selected for CCR7. Assay used: immunoSEQ multiplex PCR; TCRdb lists only in-frame clones, some missing. Of about 2,100,000 clones listed, 85% to 95% are singletons. Sequencing was done on a sample of naive CD8+ T cells from PBMCs. The receptors were sampled from a man aged 18 to 29 in good health. Some clones in this sample may be carry-over from other donors' samples.

This chain connects TRBV29-1 to TRBJ2-7, with 8 nucleotides matching TRBD1. Germline CDR1 reads SQVTM; CDR2 reads ANQGSEA. The CDR3 has 16 amino acids. The V and J ends lost 2 bases and 2 bases, in that order; junction bases with no gene match: 11. The CDR3 region is CSVELTGTGDPYEQYF. CDR3 in DNA: TGCAGCGTTGAATTAACGGGGACAGGCGATCCCTACGAGCAGTACTTC.

The rearrangement joins TRBV5-6 to TRBJ1-2, with 8 bases that match TRBD1. There are 13 residues in the CDR3. Germline-derived CDR1 and CDR2 are SGHDT and YYEEEE. The ends lost 4 bases at V and 7 bases at J; junction bases unmatched: 6. CDR3: CASSPWTGSGYTF. DNA of the CDR3: TGTGCCAGCAGCCCCTGGACAGGGTCTGGCTACACCTTC.

V gene TRBV11-2 combines with J gene TRBJ1-2; weak D call: TRBD1 (5 bases). The V and J ends lost 5 bases and 4 bases respectively, with 14 bases between them. The CDR3 runs 14 residues. Germline CDR1 SGHAT, CDR2 FQNNGV. CDR3 sequence reads: CASSQEGTSYGYTF. The CDR3 DNA sequence: TGTGCCAGCAGCCAGGAAGGGACTTCCTATGGCTACACCTTC.

The chain links TRBV10-3 to TRBJ2-3, with D possibly being TRBD1 or TRBD2 (6 bases each). V lost 0 bases, J lost 4 bases, and 17 bases lay in between. Looked up from germline, CDR1 is ENHRY and CDR2 is SYGVKD. The CDR3 sequence is 17 residues long. In DNA form, the CDR3 reads TGTGCCATCAGTGAGTCGATAGTTCGGGGGCAATCAGATACGCAGTATTTT. It is translated as CAISESIVRGQSDTQYF.

The rearrangement joins TRBV11-2 to TRBJ2-1, with TRBD1 identical over 8 bases. This CDR3 has 18 amino acids. J was trimmed by 4 bases and V by 6 bases; bases with no gene match: 17. The germline CDR1 and CDR2 sequences are SGHAT and FQNNGV. The CDR3 DNA reads as TGTGCCAGCAGACTTGCTCCTGATCGGGACAGGAATTACAATGAGCAGTTCTTC. This translates into CASRLAPDRDRNYNEQFF.

The genes are TRBV11-2 and TRBJ2-5, with 10 nucleotides matching TRBD2. Losses at the gene ends were 0 bases for V and 0 bases for J; bases not matched to a gene: 1. The CDR3 runs to 16 residues. Looked up from germline, CDR1 is SGHAT and CDR2 is FQNNGV. The CDR3 DNA is TGTGCCAGCAGCTTAGAAGCGGGAGGGTACCAAGAGACCCAGTACTTC. It is translated as CASSLEAGGYQETQYF.

The rearrangement links TRBV7-9 to TRBJ2-6; 9 positions match TRBD1. The length of the CDR3 is 18 residues. The germline V gene has CDR1 SEHNR and CDR2 FQNEAQ (reference sequence). V was clipped by 5 bases and J by 0 bases; unmatched bases: 8. For the CDR3, the DNA is TGTGCCAGCAGCGCCCGGCTGGGACAGGGCTCTGGGGCCAACGTCCTGACTTTC. Protein product: CASSARLGQGSGANVLTF.

This clone occurred once. The gene calls are TRBV9 and TRBJ2-7; D remains ambiguous. In germline, CDR1 is SGDLS, CDR2 YYNGEE. The CDR3 length is 14 residues. V was cut by 4 bases and J by 3 bases, with 14 bases left in between. CDR3 protein: CASSPPGQYYEQYF. The CDR3 DNA reads as TGTGCCAGCAGCCCTCCGGGCCAATACTACGAGCAGTACTTC.